The rows below give T cell receptor beta chains drawn from one sample of a study of cytomegalovirus exposure and HLA in healthy donors. Clones were sequenced by immunoSEQ multiplex PCR, and TCRdb holds only the in-frame ones, with some missing. The sample features some 130,000 clones, with 2% in its top ten. Input material: PBMCs. The receptors were sampled from a woman aged 55-70 years in good health and CMV-seronegative. Each CDR3 is given with its conserved first and last residue. A D gene is named only where the DNA matches it firmly.

J | V | D | CDR3 | DNA
TRBJ2-3 | TRBV6-5 | TRBD2 | CASSSGLAGGTDTQYF | TGTGCCAGCAGTTCCGGACTAGCGGGGGGAACAGATACGCAGTATTTT
TRBJ2-1 | TRBV4-2 | TRBD2 | CASSQERAGGPNEQFF | TGTGCCAGCAGCCAAGAAAGAGCGGGAGGGCCAAATGAGCAGTTCTTC
TRBJ2-7 | TRBV7-9 | - | CASSSIRDGGYEQYF | TGTGCCAGCAGCTCAATCCGGGACGGGGGATACGAGCAGTACTTC
TRBJ2-3 | TRBV9 | - | CASSVRVGTDTQYF | TGTGCCAGCAGCGTCCGGGTGGGCACAGATACGCAGTATTTT
TRBJ2-5 | TRBV4-2 | TRBD1 | CASSSGQKETQYF | TGTGCCAGCAGCTCGGGACAGAAAGAGACCCAGTACTTC
TRBJ2-3 | TRBV27 | TRBD1 | CASSQGQGRADTQYF | TGTGCCAGCAGTCAGGGACAGGGGAGGGCAGATACGCAGTATTTT
TRBJ2-1 | TRBV9 | TRBD2 | CASSESEAGLAGGPYNEQFF | TGTGCCAGCAGCGAGAGCGAGGCGGGACTAGCGGGAGGGCCCTACAATGAGCAGTTCTTC
TRBJ1-4 | TRBV30 | - | CAWSFGGKNEKLFF | TGTGCCTGGAGTTTTGGGGGGAAGAATGAAAAACTGTTTTTT
TRBJ1-1 | TRBV13 | - | CASSPTEFNTEAFF | TGTGCCAGCAGCCCGACAGAGTTTAACACTGAAGCTTTCTTT
TRBJ1-1 | TRBV10-1 | - | CASRGLMNTEAFF | TGCGCCAGCCGGGGACTGATGAACACTGAAGCTTTCTTT
TRBJ1-4 | TRBV7-2 | - | CASSFRVANEKLFF | TGTGCCAGCAGCTTCAGGGTCGCTAATGAAAAACTGTTTTTT
TRBJ2-1 | TRBV5-4 | - | CASSLPSRPEQFF | TGTGCCAGCAGCTTGCCTAGTAGGCCTGAGCAGTTCTTC
TRBJ1-1 | TRBV2 | - | CASSQKGSGGAEAFF | TGTGCCAGCAGTCAAAAAGGGAGTGGGGGGGCTGAAGCTTTCTTT
TRBJ1-5 | TRBV7-9 | - | CASSLEQQPQHF | TGTGCCAGCAGCTTAGAACAGCAGCCCCAGCATTTT